Following are 12 T cell receptor beta chains from one sample sequenced in a study of OX40 agonist ivuxolimab in advanced cancers. The method was the immunoSEQ multiplex PCR assay. This is the immuneACCESS table as TCRdb keeps it, with only in-frame sequences that have V and J called. A part of the clones is gone; compared with another copy, unresolved V genes explain less than half, and the rest is unexplained. Present in this sample are fewer than 85,000 clones, approximately 87% of which were seen just once. The ten largest make up 6.9% of the sample. Material: CD4+ or CD8+ T cells sorted from blood, obtained in a trial of the OX40 agonist ivuxolimab. The source of these receptors is an adult with an advanced solid tumor such as melanoma, head and neck, liver or kidney cancer.

The chain joins TRBV7-2 to TRBJ1-2; D gene ambiguous. V shed 5 bases and J shed 0 bases, with 13 bases lying between them. The CDR3 is made up of 15 amino acids. The germline V gene has CDR1 SGHTA and CDR2 FQGNSA. DNA of the CDR3: TGTGCCAGCAGCCCCGGAGGCAGGCCTAACTATGGCTACACCTTC. Translation gives CASSPGGRPNYGYTF.

The chain carries TRBV7-9 and TRBJ1-1, with TRBD1 matching over 8 bases. Germline trimming cut 5 bases from V and 5 bases from J; bases unmatched to any gene: 10. The CDR3 runs to 15 residues. CDR1 is SEHNR, CDR2 FQNEAQ, per germline (reference sequence). Here the CDR3 DNA reads TGTGCCAGCAGCCAAGCAGGGGGCGCATATACTGAAGCTTTCTTT. The encoded protein is CASSQAGGAYTEAFF.

This chain connects TRBV5-4 to TRBJ1-1; 7 nucleotides line up with TRBD1. Trimming removed 7 bases from V and 1 base from J; junction bases left unmatched: 7. Germline V gene data show CDR1 as SGHNT and CDR2 as YYREEE (reference sequence). The CDR3 totals 14 residues. CDR3 DNA: TGTGCCAGCTCGACACAGGGGAAGAACACTGAAGCTTTCTTT. It codes for CASSTQGKNTEAFF.

This sequence joins TRBV7-2 and TRBJ2-1, with TRBD2 matching 7 bases. Trimming removed 6 bases from V and 7 bases from J; junction bases left unmatched: 9. The CDR3 is made up of 14 amino acids. Germline V lookup: CDR1 SGHTA, CDR2 FQGNSA. CDR3 bases: TGTGCCAGCAGATCCCCCGGCGGGGGAAATGAGCAGTTCTTC. It yields the protein CASRSPGGGNEQFF.

The chain is built from TRBV18 and TRBJ1-1, with D hard to call. CDR1 KGHSH and CDR2 LQKENI come from the germline V gene. This CDR3 region has 14 residues. Trimming stripped 2 bases from V and 6 bases from J, with 13 bases between. The CDR3 region is CASSPKHPGAEAFF. CDR3 DNA: TGTGCCAGCTCACCAAAACACCCCGGCGCTGAAGCTTTCTTT. Combining the CDR3 with reference TRBV18 and TRBJ1-1 gives the whole variable domain NAGVMQNPRHLVRRRGQEARLRCSPMKGHSHVYWYRQLPEEGLKFMVYLQKENIIDESGMPKERFSAEFPKEGPSILRIQQVVRGDSAAYFCASSPKHPGAEAFFGQGTRLTVV.

The rearrangement joins TRBV19 to TRBJ2-1; 7 bases match TRBD1. This CDR3 region has 13 residues. Germline V lookup: CDR1 LNHDA, CDR2 SQIVND (reference sequence). With V trimmed by 5 bases and J by 9 bases, 7 bases remained unmatched. CDR3 bases: TGTGCCAGTAGTGGCACCGACAGGGCTGAGCAGTTCTTC. Its protein product is CASSGTDRAEQFF.

The chain recombines TRBV7-2 with TRBJ2-5; TRBD2 matches 10 bases. Germline V lookup: CDR1 SGHTA, CDR2 FQGNSA. V was pared by 6 bases and J by 2 bases, with 9 bases of the junction left unmatched. The CDR3 is 16 amino acids. The CDR3 nucleotides read TGTGCCAGCAGTCGCCAGGGACTAGCGCTACAAGAGACCCAGTACTTC. Protein sequence: CASSRQGLALQETQYF.

The gene calls are TRBV2 and TRBJ1-5; 9 bases map to TRBD1. The CDR3 sequence is 15 residues long. CDR1 and CDR2 from the germline V gene are SNHLY and FYNNEI. Losses at the gene ends were 4 bases for V and 7 bases for J; bases not matched to a gene: 8. The CDR3 sequence: CASSGRDRAGQPQHF. The CDR3, as DNA: TGTGCCAGCAGTGGTCGGGACAGGGCCGGACAGCCCCAGCATTTT.

The rearrangement uses TRBV25-1 and TRBJ1-1; the D is unclear. The CDR3 totals 13 residues. Germline V lookup: CDR1 MGHDK, CDR2 SYGVNS. V was shortened by 4 bases and J by 1 base, with 7 bases between the two germline ends. The CDR3 here is CASSGRQNTEAFF. CDR3 DNA: TGTGCCAGCAGTGGACGACAGAACACTGAAGCTTTCTTT.

Only one count was recorded for this clone. The V and J genes are TRBV6-1 and TRBJ1-2; D ambiguous. Trimming took 4 bases from V and 1 from J, leaving 10 bases between them. The CDR3 is 14 residues long. Germline CDR1 is MNHNS and CDR2 is SASEGT. DNA of the CDR3: TGTGCCAGCAGTGCCAGACTGGATAACTATGGCTACACCTTC. Protein sequence: CASSARLDNYGYTF.

The CDR3 DNA is TGTGCCAGCAGTGGGTCGGGGAGCTTGAACACCGGGGAGCTGTTTTTT. Translated, it gives CASSGSGSLNTGELFF. This chain joins TRBV7-3 and TRBJ2-2; D possibly corresponds to TRBD2 (5 bases). The germline V and J ends were trimmed by 6 bases and 1 base, with 15 bases remaining between them. Germline V lookup: CDR1 SGHTA, CDR2 FQGTGA. CDR3 length: 16 residues.

The gene calls are TRBV5-4 and TRBJ2-7; 7 nucleotides align to TRBD2. V lost 7 bases and J lost 2; bases outside the gene matches: 6. Germline V gene data show CDR1 as SGHNT and CDR2 as YYREEE (reference sequence). The CDR3 totals 13 residues. The CDR3 sequence is CASCYGGTYEQYF. The CDR3 DNA follows: TGTGCCAGCTGCTACGGGGGGACCTACGAGCAGTACTTC.